This TCR beta chain was found in a study of spatial heterogeneity in lung cancer. Trimming at V came to 3 bases and at J to 3 bases, leaving 3 bases not matched to a gene. Germline V gene sequence: CDR1 LGHNA, CDR2 YSLEER. The CDR3 totals 15 residues. Each TCR cDNA molecule carried a unique molecular identifier. Each CDR3 protein is one row after TCRdb ran MiXCR on the 5' RACE reads. The data show 25,000 or so distinct CDR3 sequences, around 3.2% seen once. The time point was: sample taken at primary tumor resection. Whole RNA from tumor, nontumor lung or frozen PBMC was sequenced unsorted. Patients with untreated early-stage non-small cell lung cancer, numbering around 71, were the donors. This clonotype was picked up many times.

This rearrangement joins TRBV4-3 to TRBJ2-2, with 8 bases identical to TRBD2. The TCR originated in a female donor with early-stage non-small cell lung cancer. The sample was PBMCs, taken at surgery. The CDR3 nucleotides read TGCGCCAGCAGCCACACTAGCGGCGACACCGGGGAGCTGTTTTTT. Protein product: CASSHTSGDTGELFF.